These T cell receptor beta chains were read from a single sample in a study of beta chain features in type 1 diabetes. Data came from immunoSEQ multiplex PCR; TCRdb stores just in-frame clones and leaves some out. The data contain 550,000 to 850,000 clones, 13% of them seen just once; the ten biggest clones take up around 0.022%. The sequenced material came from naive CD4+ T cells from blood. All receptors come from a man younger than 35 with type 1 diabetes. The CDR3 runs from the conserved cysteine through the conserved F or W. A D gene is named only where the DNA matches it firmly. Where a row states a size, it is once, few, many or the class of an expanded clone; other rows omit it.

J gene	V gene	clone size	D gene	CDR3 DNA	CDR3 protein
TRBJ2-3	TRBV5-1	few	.	TGCGCCAGCAGCTTAACGGTCCCCCGACCAGATACGCAGTATTTT	CASSLTVPRPDTQYF
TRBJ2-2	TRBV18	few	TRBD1	TGTGCCAGCTCACCCCGGGACAGGCGCACCGGGGAGCTGTTTTTT	CASSPRDRRTGELFF
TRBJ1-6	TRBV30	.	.	TGTGCCTGGGCCGGGACACCCTATAATTCACCCCTCCACTTT	CAWAGTPYNSPLHF
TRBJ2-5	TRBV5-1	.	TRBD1	TGCGCCAGCAGCTTGCCCAGGGGGATCCAAGAGACCCAGTACTTC	CASSLPRGIQETQYF
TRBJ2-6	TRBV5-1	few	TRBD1	TGCGCCAGCCGCTACGGGACAGGCTCTGGGGCCAACGTCCTGACTTTC	CASRYGTGSGANVLTF
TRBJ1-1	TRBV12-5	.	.	TGTGCTAGTGGTATCCTGGCCCAGGGCGAAGCTTTCTTT	CASGILAQGEAFF
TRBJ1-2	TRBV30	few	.	TGTGCCTGGACCCCGGGGGGCTATGGCTACACCTTC	CAWTPGGYGYTF
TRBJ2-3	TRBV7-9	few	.	TGTGCCAGCAGCCTTTCTAGCACAGATACGCAGTATTTT	CASSLSSTDTQYF
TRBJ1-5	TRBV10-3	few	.	TGTGCCATCAGTGAGTCGAATGGGAACCAGCCCCAGCATTTT	CAISESNGNQPQHF
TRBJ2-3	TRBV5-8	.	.	TGTGCCAGCAGCTCGGCCGAATGGACAGATACGCAGTATTTT	CASSSAEWTDTQYF
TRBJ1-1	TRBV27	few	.	TGTGCCAGCAGTTTATCGGCCCAGTGGTTGAACACTGAAGCTTTCTTT	CASSLSAQWLNTEAFF
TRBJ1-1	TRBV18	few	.	TGTGCCAGCTCACTAACGATATCTGAAGCTTTCTTT	CASSLTISEAFF
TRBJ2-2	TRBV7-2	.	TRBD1	TGTGCCAGCAGGGTGGGACAGGGGACCGGGGAGCTGTTTTTT	CASRVGQGTGELFF
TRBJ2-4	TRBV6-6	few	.	TGTGCCATCACACAGCAAAACATTCAGTACTTC	CAITQQNIQYF
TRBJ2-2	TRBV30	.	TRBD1	TGTGCCTGGAGTCGTCAGGGGGCATTGGGCGGGGAGCTGTTTTTT	CAWSRQGALGGELFF
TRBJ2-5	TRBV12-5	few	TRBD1	TGTGCTAGTGGTCCGGGACAGGGAGGACAAGAGACCCAGTACTTC	CASGPGQGGQETQYF
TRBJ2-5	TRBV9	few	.	TGTGCCAGCAGCACCAGGGGTACCGGAGAGACCCAGTACTTC	CASSTRGTGETQYF
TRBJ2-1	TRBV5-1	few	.	TGCGCCAGCAGCTCAGACCTTCAGCGGAAATCCTACAATGAGCAGTTCTTC	CASSSDLQRKSYNEQFF
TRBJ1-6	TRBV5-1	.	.	TGCGCCAGCAGCTTGGGCGGGAGGAGTTCCTATAATTCACCCCTCCACTTT	CASSLGGRSSYNSPLHF
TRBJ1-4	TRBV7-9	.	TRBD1	TGTGCCAGCAGCCCCAAGGGACAGATTTCTGAAAAACTGTTTTTT	CASSPKGQISEKLFF
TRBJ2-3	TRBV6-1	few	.	TGTGTGGGTGGGACGCAGTATTTT	CVGGTQYF
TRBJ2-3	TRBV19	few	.	TGTGCCAGTAGTAGCCAATGGGCAGATACGCAGTATTTT	CASSSQWADTQYF
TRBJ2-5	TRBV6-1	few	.	TGTGCCAGCGCGGACTTCCAAGAGACCCAGTACTTC	CASADFQETQYF
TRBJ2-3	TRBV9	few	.	TGTGCCAGCAGCGTAGAGCGCGGGGAGGGGGTTGATACGCAGTATTTT	CASSVERGEGVDTQYF
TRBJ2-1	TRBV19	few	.	TGTGCCAGTAGTATAGTCGCCCCAGGCCATGAGCAGTTCTTC	CASSIVAPGHEQFF
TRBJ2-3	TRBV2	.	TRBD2	TGTGCCAGCGGGACTAGCGGGCCCGTAGATACGCAGTATTTT	CASGTSGPVDTQYF
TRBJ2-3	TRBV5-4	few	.	TGTGCCAGCAGCTTGGCTGGTGCCGGGGCTACCGGCACAGATACGCAGTATTTT	CASSLAGAGATGTDTQYF
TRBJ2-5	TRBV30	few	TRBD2	TGTGCCTGGAAAGAAGCGGGGGAGACCCAGTACTTC	CAWKEAGETQYF
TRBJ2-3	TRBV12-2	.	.	TGTGCAAGTCGCTTAGCGCGGGCTCGCCGCACAGATACGCAGTATTTT	CASRLARARRTDTQYF
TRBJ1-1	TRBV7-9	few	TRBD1	TGTGCCAGCAGCTTAGATGGACAGGGACGCACTGAAGCTTTCTTT	CASSLDGQGRTEAFF
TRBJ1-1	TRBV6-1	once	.	TGTGCCAGCAGCCCCAGACAGGCGATAACTGAAGCTTTCTTT	CASSPRQAITEAFF
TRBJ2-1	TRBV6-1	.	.	TGTGCCAGCAGTGAACTCGGGCGGATACAGTTCTTC	CASSELGRIQFF
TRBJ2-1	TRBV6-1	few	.	TGTGCCAGCAGGGCCTACAATGAGCAGTTCTTC	CASRAYNEQFF
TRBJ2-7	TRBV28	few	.	TGTGCCAGCAGTTTACAAAGGGTAGGCGAGCAGTACTTC	CASSLQRVGEQYF
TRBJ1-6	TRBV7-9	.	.	TGTGCCAGCAGCTTAGGCGCACGGGCCATGTCACCCCTCCACTTT	CASSLGARAMSPLHF
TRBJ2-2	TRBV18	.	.	TGTGCCAGCTCACCACCGACAGGTCGTACCGGGGAGCTGTTTTTT	CASSPPTGRTGELFF
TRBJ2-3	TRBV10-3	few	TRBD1	TGTGCCATCAGTGCGGGACAGGGGGTCGCAGATACGCAGTATTTT	CAISAGQGVADTQYF
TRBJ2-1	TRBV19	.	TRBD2	TGTGCCAGTAGTATCGGGACTACTGACAATGAGCAGTTCTTC	CASSIGTTDNEQFF
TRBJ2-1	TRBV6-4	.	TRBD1	TGTGCCAGCAGCCTGGGACAGGGGATTGATGAGCAGTTCTTC	CASSLGQGIDEQFF
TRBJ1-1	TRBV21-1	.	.	TGTGCCAGCAGCAAATGGGGGACTGAAGCTTTCTTT	CASSKWGTEAFF
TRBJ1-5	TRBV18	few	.	TGTGCCAGCTCACCGGGAGGCGTTCAGCCCCAGCATTTT	CASSPGGVQPQHF
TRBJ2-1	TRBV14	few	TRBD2	TGTGCCAGCAGCCCCCCCGGGGACTACTCGTACAATGAGCAGTTCTTC	CASSPPGDYSYNEQFF
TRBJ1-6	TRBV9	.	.	TGTGCCAGCAGCGCGGGATATCCCTCCTATAATTCACCCCTCCACTTT	CASSAGYPSYNSPLHF
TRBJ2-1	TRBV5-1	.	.	TGCGCCAGCAGCTGGACCCCTAGGAACTACAATGAGCAGTTCTTC	CASSWTPRNYNEQFF
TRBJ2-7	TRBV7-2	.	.	TGTGCCAGCAGCCTGCTGGCGGGGGCCCACGAGCAGTACTTC	CASSLLAGAHEQYF
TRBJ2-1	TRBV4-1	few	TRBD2	TGCGCCAGCAGCCAAGGCGGAAGGGCCGGGGGGAAATACAATGAGCAGTTCTTC	CASSQGGRAGGKYNEQFF
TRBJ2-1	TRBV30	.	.	TGTGCCTGGAGTGTACTGGACAGAACTTACAATGAGCAGTTCTTC	CAWSVLDRTYNEQFF
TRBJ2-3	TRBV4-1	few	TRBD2	TGCGCCAGCAGCCAAGATGCAGCGGGGTCCGGAGATACGCAGTATTTT	CASSQDAAGSGDTQYF
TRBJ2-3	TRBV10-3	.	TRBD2	TGTGCCATCAGGACGCCTCTAGCGGGGGCTCTCACAGATACGCAGTATTTT	CAIRTPLAGALTDTQYF
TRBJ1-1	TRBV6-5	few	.	TGTGCCAGCAGTGGCGCCGTGGGGGTGAACACTGAAGCTTTCTTT	CASSGAVGVNTEAFF
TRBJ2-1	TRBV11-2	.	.	TGTGCCAGCAGCTCAACGCAGGTAACCTACAATGAGCAGTTCTTC	CASSSTQVTYNEQFF
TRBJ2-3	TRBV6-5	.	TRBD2	TGTGCCAGCAGTTACTCGGCGGGGGGGCCAGATACGCAGTATTTT	CASSYSAGGPDTQYF
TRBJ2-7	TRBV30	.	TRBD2	TGTGCCTGGAATCAGGGAGTGGGACTAGCGGAGCAGTACTTC	CAWNQGVGLAEQYF
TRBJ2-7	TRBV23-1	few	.	TGCGCCAGCCGCATAAACCGGGGGGCGAGGTCCTACGAGCAGTACTTC	CASRINRGARSYEQYF